This entry describes one T cell receptor beta chain. Its antigen specificity is not known. No much larger clonotype is one base removed from it; base qualities were not supplied. This entry is derived from a study of PD-L1 blockade in urothelial cancer (dated by TCRdb to about 2017). In terms of the full investigation: All patients started therapy around 2014 and received atezolizumab 1,200 mg intravenously every 3 weeks. Twenty-five of 29 patients were males with bladder-origin urothelial cancer, and 18 of 29 reported a prior smoking history. An ECOG performance status of 0 or 1 was recorded for the patients, and 0 to 3 prior chemotherapy regimens had been received by the patients. Blood samples were analyzed at 3 weeks after treatment start (second dose) and at 6 weeks after treatment start. Blood samples gave a median of about 150,000 T cells and 83,000 or so unique TCRs, with a median clonality of approximately 0.08. An exploratory multi-omic analysis was conducted of the somatic, immune and clinical correlates of response to PD-L1 blockade with atezolizumab in urothelial cancer. Pretreatment tumor samples and matched peripheral blood, collected serially before and after atezolizumab treatment, underwent TCR sequencing. Durable clinical benefit was defined as progression-free survival longer than 6 months, and TCR features were also tested against progression-free and overall survival. In the same patients who had TCR sequencing, pretreatment tumors also underwent whole exome sequencing and RNA sequencing. Durable clinical benefit was achieved by nine patients and was not achieved by 20 patients. Pretreatment blood TCR-seq was available for about 27 patients, at least one posttreatment blood collection was obtained for 24 patients, and tumor TCR-seq was available for 24 patients.

The cohort included 29 patients with locally advanced or metastatic urothelial carcinoma who were treated at Memorial Sloan Kettering on a trial protocol. Peripheral blood mononuclear cells were collected from each patient pretreatment and during treatment, giving between 1 and 8 total time points per patient. The Qiagen DNeasy Blood extraction kit was used to purify genomic DNA from total PBMCs and tumor samples. Collected pretreatment and during treatment, PBMCs were isolated and stored as previously described. Points the paper makes about the study in general: Patients with durable benefit showed greater expansion of tumor-associated TCR clones in peripheral blood 3 weeks after starting treatment (n of about 20, p = 0.022). Because of the small sample size (n ≈ 31) and the many exploratory analyses performed, the results are intended to be regarded as hypothesis-generating. A pretreatment peripheral blood TCR clonality below the median was linked to improved progression-free and overall survival.

To estimate absolute template abundance from read counts, synthetic TCR analog templates were spiked into each PCR. The immunoSEQ assay used bias-controlled V and J gene primers to amplify TCRbeta CDR3 regions from genomic DNA. Rearranged TCRbeta segments were sequenced at approximately 20X coverage. In the source study's methods: Clustering was used to correct sequencing errors, and CDR3s were annotated against IMGT so that V, D and J genes could be assigned. Out-of-frame and stop-codon sequences were excluded, and only productive TCRbeta rearrangements were used in downstream analyses. Clonality was computed as one minus Shannon entropy normalized by the log of the number of unique productive sequences. Fisher's exact test with Benjamini-Hochberg correction, using a cutoff of adjusted p below 0.01, was how clones that differed between time points or between blood and tumor were identified. TCRdb carries this immuneACCESS record with in-frame sequences only. Its versions omit some clonotypes, under half of them owing to an unresolved V gene in the studies checked, with the rest unexplained. That table gives V, J and clone size, and the DNA gave D and trimming. The sample contains over 50,000 clones, 86% of them found a single time. The ten largest make up roughly 2.9% of the sample.

As encoded in the germline V gene, CDR1 is SGHRS while CDR2 is YFSETQ. The CDR3, from cysteine to phenylalanine, totals 16 residues. Here the CDR3 DNA is all that survives: 48 bases in frame from base 1. V is pruned by 0 bases and J by 3 bases, leaving 3 bases of the junction without a gene match. The chain is made from TRBV5-1 and TRBJ2-1; the junction holds 10 bases that match TRBD2. The starting material was PBMCs, obtained around atezolizumab (anti-PD-L1) treatment. The sequence was obtained from a man in his fifties with urothelial cancer. The nucleotides read TGCGCCAGCAGCTTGGCTAGCGGGAGAATCTACAATGAGCAGTTCTTC. Its translation is CASSLASGRIYNEQFF.